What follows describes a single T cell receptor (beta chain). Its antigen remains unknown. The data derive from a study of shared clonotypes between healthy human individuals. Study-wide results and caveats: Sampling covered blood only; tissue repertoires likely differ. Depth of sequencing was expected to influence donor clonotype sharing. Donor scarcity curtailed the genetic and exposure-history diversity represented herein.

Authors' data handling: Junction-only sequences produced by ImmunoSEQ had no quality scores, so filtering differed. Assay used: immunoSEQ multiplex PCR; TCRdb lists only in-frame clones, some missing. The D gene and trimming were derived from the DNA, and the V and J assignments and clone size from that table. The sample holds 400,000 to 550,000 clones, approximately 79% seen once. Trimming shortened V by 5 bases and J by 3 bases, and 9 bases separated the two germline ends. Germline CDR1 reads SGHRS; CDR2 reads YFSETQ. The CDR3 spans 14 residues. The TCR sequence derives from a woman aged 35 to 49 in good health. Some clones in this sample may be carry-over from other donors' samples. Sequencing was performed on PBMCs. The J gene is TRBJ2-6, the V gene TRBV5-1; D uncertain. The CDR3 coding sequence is TGCGCCAGCAGGGTTGGTGTTGGGGCCAACGTCCTGACTTTC. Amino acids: CASRVGVGANVLTF.